These 18 T cell receptor beta chains came from one sample sequenced in a study of blood T cells in healthy people across ages (dated by TCRdb to the mid-2010s). Libraries were constructed by 5' RACE. Sequencing relied on an Illumina HiSeq 2500. A second PCR of about 6 to 11 cycles was performed with a sample-barcoded 5' primer and a J-beta primer mix. The raw public data were reprocessed by TCRdb itself: fastp quality trimming at Q25, MiXCR clonotype calling, in-frame beta chains only. Identical CDR3 proteins give one entry, which carries the most common genes and DNA. The table for this sample lists around 850,000 distinct CDR3 sequences; under 40% of them were counted only once. The top ten hold over 10% of the sample. The sequencing sample was made of blood. The origin of the receptors is a man aged 18 to 29 in good health.

The chain employs TRBV21-1 and TRBJ2-5; the table assigns TRBD1, which was not confirmed against the DNA. TRBV21-1 is a documented pseudogene. The CDR3 is 15 amino acids. The CDR3 nucleotides read TGTGCCAGCAGCAAAGGTGAAGGGTTGGGGGATGAGCAGTACTTC. Translated: CASSKGEGLGDEQYF.

This clonotype was detected only once. The chain combines TRBV20-1 with TRBJ2-1, with D hard to call. The end of the DNA fits TRBJ2-7 better, so the J call may be wrong. The CDR3 is 14 residues long. CDR1 is DFQATT and CDR2 is SNEGSKA in the germline V gene (reference sequence). The CDR3 DNA sequence: TGCAGTGCGTCTAGGCAGATAGGATACAATGAGCAGTACTTC. Translation: CSASRQIGYNEQYF.

With respect to this clonotype: This may stem from a read error, because a much larger clone lies one nucleotide away. This sequence joins TRBV12-3 or TRBV12-4 and TRBJ1-5; D gene ambiguous. This CDR3 region has 14 residues. CDR3 DNA: TGTGCCGGCAGCCACACCTCTAGCAATCAGCCCCAGCATTTT. This encodes CAGSHTSSNQPQHF.

The rearrangement uses TRBV30 and TRBJ1-1, with D possibly TRBD1 on 6 matching bases. Trimming stripped 2 bases from V and 5 bases from J, with 12 bases between. Looked up from germline, CDR1 is GTSNPN and CDR2 is SVGIG (reference sequence). CDR3 length: 13 amino acids. This CDR3 is CAWSFQRGTEAFF. CDR3 bases: TGTGCCTGGAGTTTCCAGAGGGGGACTGAAGCTTTCTTT.

This clonotype was detected many times. The genes are TRBV4-2 and TRBJ2-7, with TRBD2 matching over 7 bases. There are 16 residues in the CDR3. V lost 0 bases, J lost 1 base, and 6 bases stayed unmatched. Germline CDR1 is LGHNA and CDR2 is YNFKEQ. CDR3 region: CASSQDRSGESYEQYF. DNA for the CDR3: TGTGCCAGCAGCCAAGATAGGAGCGGGGAATCCTACGAGCAGTACTTC.

The table lists this clonotype with many counts. This chain uses TRBV7-9 with TRBJ2-5; 10 bases agree with TRBD1. Trimming removed 5 bases from V and 1 base from J; junction bases left unmatched: 4. Germline assignment: CDR1 SEHNR and CDR2 FQNEAQ (reference sequence). The CDR3 runs 15 residues. The CDR3: CASSTDRGSQETQYF. The CDR3 bases are TGTGCCAGCAGCACGGACAGGGGGTCCCAAGAGACCCAGTACTTC.

V gene TRBV7-8 combines with J gene TRBJ2-3; D uncertain. This CDR3 region has 12 residues. Trimming shortened V by 4 bases and J by 4 bases, and 6 bases separated the two germline ends. Germline CDR1 SGHVS, CDR2 FQNEAQ. The CDR3: CASSSLSDTQYF. CDR3 coding DNA: TGTGCCAGCAGCTCACTGTCAGATACGCAGTATTTT.

This clonotype appeared a few times. The V call is TRBV29-1, the J call TRBJ2-1, with TRBD2 matching 8 bases. This CDR3 region has 13 residues. With V trimmed by 4 bases and J by 7 bases, 6 bases remained unmatched. The germline CDR1 and CDR2 sequences are SQVTM and ANQGSEA. The CDR3, as DNA: TGCAGCGTTGGTCGGGGGGGCCGTAATGAGCAGTTCTTC. Protein sequence: CSVGRGGRNEQFF.

The rearrangement links TRBV20-1 to TRBJ1-4; D unclear. Germline CDR1 and CDR2: DFQATT and SNEGSKA (reference sequence). Trimming shortened V by 3 bases and J by 5 bases, and 16 bases separated the two germline ends. The CDR3 totals 15 residues. The CDR3 sequence: CSASHGLLPNEKLFF. CDR3 bases: TGCAGTGCTAGCCATGGTCTCCTACCGAATGAAAAACTGTTTTTT.

Comments on this clonotype: A much more abundant neighbour one base away suggests this may be a read error. The gene calls are TRBV27 and TRBJ2-5; 8 bases are shared with TRBD1. The junction had 19 bases not matched to a gene; V was cut back by 2 bases and J by 11 bases. This CDR3 has 17 amino acids. The V gene's germline CDR1 is MNHEY and CDR2 SMNVEV (reference sequence). The CDR3 protein is CASSLGPLDRVDNEQYF. The CDR3 coding sequence is TGTGCCAGCAGTTTAGGCCCCCTGGACAGGGTGGACAATGAGCAGTACTTC.

The chain uses TRBV24-1 and TRBJ2-5, with D uncertain. Trimming removed 2 bases at V and 5 bases at J, with 14 bases between. The length of the CDR3 is 15 residues. Germline assignment: CDR1 KGHDR and CDR2 SFDVKD. The CDR3: CATSDSMGPAETQYF. The CDR3 coding sequence is TGTGCCACCAGTGATTCCATGGGTCCGGCGGAGACCCAGTACTTC.

CDR3 nucleotide sequence: TGTGCCAGCAGTTTAGGCCTTGTCGGGGGGTTCGGCGATGGCTACACCTTC. Its protein is CASSLGLVGGFGDGYTF. The gene calls are TRBV12-3 or TRBV12-4 and TRBJ1-2, with a possible D match to TRBD1 (5 bases). CDR3 length: 17 amino acids. V shed 1 base and J shed 6 bases, with 21 bases lying between them.

This clonotype was observed once. CDR3 sequence (DNA): TGTGCCAGCAGCCAGGAAACCGGGACAGGGGCTTCACCCCTCCACTTT. As protein: CASSQETGTGASPLHF. The V call is TRBV4-2, the J call TRBJ1-6; 10 bases map to TRBD1. This CDR3 contains 16 residues. CDR1 is LGHNA, CDR2 YNFKEQ, per germline. The V segment lost 3 bases and the J segment 9 bases; nucleotides outside the gene matches: 8.

The chain couples TRBV21-1 to TRBJ1-4; TRBD1, the D gene given by the table, was not confirmed from the DNA. TRBV21-1 is tagged as a pseudogene. CDR3 length: 13 residues. The CDR3 is CASTGTGDEKLFF. For the CDR3, the DNA is TGTGCCAGCACCGGGACAGGGGATGAAAAACTGTTTTTT.

This clonotype was seen at least ten times. The genes are TRBV18 and TRBJ2-5; TRBD2 matches 9 bases. The J segment lost 2 bases and the V segment lost 4 bases, leaving 11 bases of the junction unmatched. The CDR3 runs 17 residues. Germline CDR1 is KGHSH and CDR2 is LQKENI. The DNA for the CDR3 is TGTGCCAGCTCACGTAATAGCGGGAGTGAAGTACAAGAGACCCAGTACTTC. Its translation: CASSRNSGSEVQETQYF.

Comments on this clonotype: Being one base from a much bigger clone, this may be a read error. J is TRBJ2-3 and V is TRBV9; D possibly corresponds to TRBD2 (6 bases). The length of the CDR3 is 15 residues. CDR1 and CDR2 from the germline V gene are SGDLS and YYNGEE. DNA for the CDR3: TGTGCCAGCAGCGTAGTCGGAACTAGCATAGATACGCAGTATTTT. This encodes CASSVVGTSIDTQYF.

This clonotype was picked up a small number of times. V gene TRBV7-2 combines with J gene TRBJ2-5; the D gene is possibly TRBD1 (6 bases). Germline V gives CDR1 SGHTA, CDR2 FQGNSA. This CDR3 spans 15 amino acids. Trimming removed 1 base at V and 11 bases at J, with 20 bases between. The CDR3 sequence: CASSLGGPTPMMQYF. The CDR3 nucleotides are TGTGCCAGCAGCTTAGGGGGGCCGACCCCTATGATGCAGTACTTC. Full variable domain (missing parts from reference TRBV7-2 and TRBJ2-5): GAGVSQSPSNKVTEKGKDVELRCDPISGHTALYWYRQSLGQGLEFLIYFQGNSAPDKSGLPSDRFSAERTGGSVSTLTIQRTQQEDSAVYLCASSLGGPTPMMQYFGPGTRLLVL.

This clonotype came up a few times. The chain carries TRBV2 and TRBJ1-5; D not certain. The CDR3 has 15 residues. Germline V gene data show CDR1 as SNHLY and CDR2 as FYNNEI. V was trimmed by 3 bases and J by 0 bases, leaving 9 bases between them. The CDR3 spells CASSEGVSSNQPQHF. Here the CDR3 DNA reads TGTGCCAGCAGTGAGGGTGTCAGTAGCAATCAGCCCCAGCATTTT.